This paragraph covers one T cell receptor (beta chain) sequence. Its antigen is unknown. Peripheral blood was collected from the related graft donor on the marrow donation day. Profiled with immunoSEQ multiplex PCR; TCRdb holds only in-frame clones, not every one. Altogether fewer than 40,000 clones were found in the sample, and no singletons occur. The data belong to a study of T cells after posttransplantation cyclophosphamide. Study-wide points: Later post-transplant blood repertoires were often dominated by donor CD8+ memory clones. Blood and skin or GI T cell repertoires showed limited TRB overlap. TRB clonality was highly associated with recipient CMV seropositivity and reactivation.

The clonotype was recovered from a woman aged 45 to 65 in good health and a related stem cell transplant donor. The sample comprised PBMCs.

The CDR3 DNA reads TGTGCCAGCAGTCTGGGACAGGTAGAGACCCAGTACTTC. It codes for CASSLGQVETQYF. The chain has TRBV28 and TRBJ2-5, with 8 nucleotides matching TRBD1. The CDR3 spans 13 residues. Germline CDR1 is MDHEN and CDR2 is SYDVKM. V lost 5 bases, J lost 4 bases, and 3 bases stayed unmatched.